The rows below give T cell receptor beta chains drawn from one sample of a study of blood T cell repertoires in COVID-19. Sequenced by immunoSEQ multiplex PCR; TCRdb stores in-frame clones only, minus some. The sample shows some 150,000 clones, more than 75% of them seen only once. Sequencing was carried out using peripheral blood. These receptors all stem from a man aged 35-49 years with acute or convalescent COVID-19. CDR3s include the opening cysteine and the closing phenylalanine or tryptophan.

CASNIGGGTEAFF	TRBV2	13	TRBJ1-1
CASRMSETGGDTQYF	TRBV7-9	15	TRBJ2-3
CASSVGTGGNQPQHF	TRBV2	15	TRBJ1-5
CASSSQGYNTEAFF	TRBV18	14	TRBJ1-1
CASSSTTLYNEQFF	TRBV7-2	14	TRBJ2-1
CASSLRGNDGYTF	TRBV5-4	13	TRBJ1-2
CATSDPDRVGTGELFF	TRBV24-1	16	TRBJ2-2
CASSVGTGGYGYTF	TRBV5-1	14	TRBJ1-2
CASSLIVGESGELFF	TRBV13	15	TRBJ2-2
CASSLVTPRLGGYTF	TRBV7-9	15	TRBJ1-2
CATTGVDNSPLHF	TRBV10-3	13	TRBJ1-6
CASSPSSNRGGFLYNEQFF	TRBV6-2/TRBV6-3	19	TRBJ2-1
CASSPAVSGNTIYF	TRBV6-5	14	TRBJ1-3
CASSLVDRDEQYF	TRBV7-6	13	TRBJ2-7
CASSSRRGTQYF	TRBV5-6	12	TRBJ2-3
CASSSFTDTQYF	TRBV5-6	12	TRBJ2-3
CASSELGGEVEPQHF	TRBV2	15	TRBJ1-5
CASSLDVRWDRGTGELFF	TRBV7-9	18	TRBJ2-2
CASSRLAGGGTDTQYF	TRBV19	16	TRBJ2-3
CASNRGGTAEAFF	TRBV5-1	13	TRBJ1-1
CASSLRRRVHSNEKLFF	TRBV7-4	17	TRBJ1-4
CASSLWVVSGNYGYTF	TRBV7-9	16	TRBJ1-2
CASTLQDGPNYGYTF	TRBV13	15	TRBJ1-2
CASSPGAGGYEQYF	TRBV3-1/TRBV3-2	14	TRBJ2-7
CASTRQGMAGELFF	TRBV9	14	TRBJ2-2
CASSSTEAINTGELFF	TRBV27	16	TRBJ2-2
CASSRQLLSSYEQYF	TRBV6-5	15	TRBJ2-7
CASSVVTSGTDTQYF	TRBV9	15	TRBJ2-3
CASSPTKSGGSYNSPLHF	TRBV18	18	TRBJ1-6
CASSLGQRGEKLFF	TRBV18	14	TRBJ1-4
CASSLQDSANYGYTF	TRBV9	15	TRBJ1-2
CASSRGTGVAEAFF	TRBV6-5	14	TRBJ1-1
CASSFTYEQYF	TRBV11-2	11	TRBJ2-7
CASSQDRFTDTQYF	TRBV4-3	14	TRBJ2-3
CATGGGFTEAFF	TRBV10-3	12	TRBJ1-1
CSALPTGGGEAFF	TRBV29-1	13	TRBJ1-1
CASSLGGLDTEAFF	TRBV5-1	14	TRBJ1-1
CASSLGQINQPQHF	TRBV5-6	14	TRBJ1-5
CASSLPAGTSGAFYNEQFF	TRBV7-6	19	TRBJ2-1
CASSLFGTDTQYF	TRBV12-3/TRBV12-4	13	TRBJ2-3
CAWSVSGSYEQYF	TRBV30	13	TRBJ2-7
CASTRTRNTGELFF	TRBV3-1/TRBV3-2	14	TRBJ2-2
CASSFRNEQFF	TRBV5-6	11	TRBJ2-1
CASSLTPNRAFF	TRBV4-1	12	TRBJ1-1
CASSLRGQSYNEQFF	TRBV7-3	15	TRBJ2-1